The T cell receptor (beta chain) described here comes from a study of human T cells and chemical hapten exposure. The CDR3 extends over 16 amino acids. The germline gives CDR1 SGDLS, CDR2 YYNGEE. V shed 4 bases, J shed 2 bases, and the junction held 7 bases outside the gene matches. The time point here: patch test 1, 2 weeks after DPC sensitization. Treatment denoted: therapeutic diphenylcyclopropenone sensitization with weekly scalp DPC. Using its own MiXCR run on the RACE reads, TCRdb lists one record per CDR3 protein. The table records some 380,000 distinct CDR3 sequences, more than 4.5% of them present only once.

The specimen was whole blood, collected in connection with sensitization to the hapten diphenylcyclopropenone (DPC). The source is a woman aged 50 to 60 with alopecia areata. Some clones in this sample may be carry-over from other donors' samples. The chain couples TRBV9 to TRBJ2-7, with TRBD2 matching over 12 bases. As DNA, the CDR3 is TGTGCCAGCAGCCGAGACCGGACTAGCGGGGCCTACGAGCAGTACTTC. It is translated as CASSRDRTSGAYEQYF.